Listed below are T cell receptor beta chains from one sample, sequenced in a study of read filtering for tumor transcriptome and immune sequencing. TCRdb re-derived calls from the reads in MiXCR, one entry per CDR3 protein. The repertoire has 100,000 to 150,000 distinct CDR3 sequences, around 14% of them found once; the top ten carry 7.5% to 9.5%. The sample consisted of a population of CD138-negative cells sorted from bone marrow. The receptors originated from a donor aged 40 or older with multiple myeloma. CDR3s include the opening cysteine and the closing phenylalanine or tryptophan.

CDR3: CSARERDRENQPQHF
J: TRBJ1-5
length: 15
V: TRBV20-1

CDR3: CASSRTSGRTNTGELFF
J: TRBJ2-2
length: 17
V: TRBV4-1

CDR3: CASSSLLNTEAFF
J: TRBJ1-1
length: 13
V: TRBV12-3/TRBV12-4

CDR3: CASSLGDFQGSNEQFF
J: TRBJ2-1
length: 16
V: TRBV5-1

CDR3: CSVEQGSGTEAFF
J: TRBJ1-1
length: 13
V: TRBV29-1

CDR3: CASSYPFVGNPYNEQFF
J: TRBJ2-1
length: 17
V: TRBV7-9

CDR3: CASSKLAGGFPEQFF
J: TRBJ2-1
length: 15
V: TRBV7-9

CDR3: CASSQVRGLTGKPEAEAFF
J: TRBJ1-1
length: 19
V: TRBV4-2

CDR3: CSARTDQETQYF
J: TRBJ2-5
length: 12
V: TRBV20-1

CDR3: CASSPWTSANTGELFF
J: TRBJ2-2
length: 16
V: TRBV7-3

CDR3: CSANPGLAGVQETQYF
J: TRBJ2-5
length: 16
V: TRBV20-1

CDR3: CASSRSGQGNYGYTF
J: TRBJ1-2
length: 15
V: TRBV6-2/TRBV6-3

CDR3: CASSVADNEQFF
J: TRBJ2-1
length: 12
V: TRBV9

CDR3: CSVEAISSGANVLTF
J: TRBJ2-6
length: 15
V: TRBV29-1

CDR3: CASSLVEQGVAFF
J: TRBJ1-1
length: 13
V: TRBV19

CDR3: CSARDLGGGSGSSYNEQFF
J: TRBJ2-1
length: 19
V: TRBV20-1

CDR3: CASSRQGGGSYEQYF
J: TRBJ2-7
length: 15
V: TRBV27

CDR3: CASSLVGTSGGKLKARFPGDTQYF
J: TRBJ2-3
length: 24
V: TRBV5-1

CDR3: CASSRSGQNYEQYF
J: TRBJ2-7
length: 14
V: TRBV19

CDR3: CASSDRDRGNEQFF
J: TRBJ2-1
length: 14
V: TRBV4-3

CDR3: CSARPSGSNEQFF
J: TRBJ2-1
length: 13
V: TRBV20-1

CDR3: CASSAPNRGSTGEQYF
J: TRBJ2-7
length: 16
V: TRBV5-1

CDR3: CASSQGRTSGRFTDTQYF
J: TRBJ2-3
length: 18
V: TRBV4-2

CDR3: CASSLPRGSNQPQHF
J: TRBJ1-5
length: 15
V: TRBV6-1

CDR3: CASASVDNHNEQFF
J: TRBJ2-1
length: 14
V: TRBV11-2

CDR3: CASSFPGQGLMVQYF
J: TRBJ2-7
length: 15
V: TRBV11-2

CDR3: CASSAGPGNQPQHF
J: TRBJ1-5
length: 14
V: TRBV9

CDR3: CASSQSGNQPQHF
J: TRBJ1-5
length: 13
V: TRBV3-1

CDR3: CASSLGTGGFGEQFF
J: TRBJ2-1
length: 15
V: TRBV7-8

CDR3: CASSAPGTRITEAFF
J: TRBJ1-1
length: 15
V: TRBV6-2/TRBV6-3

CDR3: CASSPYRGMNTEAFF
J: TRBJ1-1
length: 15
V: TRBV14

CDR3: CASRGQGVGSEQFF
J: TRBJ2-1
length: 14
V: TRBV2

CDR3: CASSDPGAGFNEQFF
J: TRBJ2-1
length: 15
V: TRBV25-1

CDR3: CASSMSTMNTEAFF
J: TRBJ1-1
length: 14
V: TRBV7-2

CDR3: CASSGREYTDTQYF
J: TRBJ2-3
length: 14
V: TRBV9

CDR3: CAWSLGQGDVGELFF
J: TRBJ2-2
length: 15
V: TRBV30

CDR3: CASSEFGGSYEQYF
J: TRBJ2-7
length: 14
V: TRBV2

CDR3: CASSHDVRASREQYF
J: TRBJ2-7
length: 15
V: TRBV4-1

CDR3: CASRGQGGTEAFF
J: TRBJ1-1
length: 13
V: TRBV6-5

CDR3: CASSVAEALAGRSLSYNEQFF
J: TRBJ2-1
length: 21
V: TRBV9

CDR3: CASSRESSGANVLSF
J: TRBJ2-6
length: 15
V: TRBV19

CDR3: CATSEEQQETQYF
J: TRBJ2-5
length: 13
V: TRBV24-1